The following is a T cell receptor beta chain sequence with its context. Its target is unknown. The data were obtained in a study of OX40 agonist ivuxolimab in advanced cancers. Study-wide results and limits: Partial responders dosed at 0.1-3.0 mg/kg displayed clonal expansion ranking among the lowest. CD8+ T cells averaged more expanded clones than CD4+.

This CDR3 region has 14 residues. From germline, CDR1 is LGHNA and CDR2 YNFKEQ. The V end was cut by 2 bases, the J end by 3 bases, with 10 bases between. Repertoires were generated with immunoSEQ multiplex PCR, while TCRdb's copy carries only in-frame clones and drops some. The sample carries around 80,000 clones, about 86% recorded once. V gene TRBV4-2 combines with J gene TRBJ1-2; D may be TRBD1 (5 bases). The sequences come from CD4+ or CD8+ T cells sorted from blood, collected in a trial of the OX40 agonist ivuxolimab. The origin of this receptor is an adult with an advanced solid tumor such as melanoma, head and neck, liver or kidney cancer. The CDR3 DNA reads as TGTGCCAGCAGCCAAAGCGGGGCAGACTATGGCTACACCTTC. This translates into CASSQSGADYGYTF.